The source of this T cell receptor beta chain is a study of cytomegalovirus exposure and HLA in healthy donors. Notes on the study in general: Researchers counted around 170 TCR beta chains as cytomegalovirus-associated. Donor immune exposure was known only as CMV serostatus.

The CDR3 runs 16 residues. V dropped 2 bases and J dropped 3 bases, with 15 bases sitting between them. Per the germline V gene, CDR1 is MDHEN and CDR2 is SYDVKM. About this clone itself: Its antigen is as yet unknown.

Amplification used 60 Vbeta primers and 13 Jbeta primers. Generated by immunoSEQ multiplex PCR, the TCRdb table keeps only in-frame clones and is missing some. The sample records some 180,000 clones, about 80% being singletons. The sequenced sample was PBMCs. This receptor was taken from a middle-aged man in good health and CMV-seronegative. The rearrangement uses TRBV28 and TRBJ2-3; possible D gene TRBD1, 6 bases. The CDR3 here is CASSLGSWTETDTQYF. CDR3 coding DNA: TGTGCCAGCAGTTTAGGGTCCTGGACAGAGACAGATACGCAGTATTTT.